This entry lists 2 T cell receptor beta chains sequenced from one sample in a study of memory CD4+ T cells and cytomegalovirus serostatus. TCRdb's copy holds only in-frame clones and misses some; the assay was immunoSEQ multiplex PCR. The sample has over 45,000 clones, more than 75% seen once. The sort gate was single viable CD3+CD4+CD8-CD45RO+ cells for memory CD4+ T cells. The sequencing input was memory CD4+ T cells from blood. The source of these receptors is an adult in good health and CMV-seronegative.

V usage is TRBV30 and J usage is TRBJ1-1, with D hard to call. The CDR3 has 11 residues. V was shortened by 2 bases and J by 11 bases, with 12 bases between the two germline ends. Germline V lookup: CDR1 GTSNPN, CDR2 SVGIG (reference sequence). CDR3 residues: CAWSLEVRAFF. CDR3 sequence (DNA): TGTGCCTGGAGTCTAGAGGTTAGGGCTTTCTTT.

The rearrangement uses TRBV6-1 and TRBJ2-5; 12 nucleotides line up with TRBD2. The CDR3 is 16 amino acids. Germline lookup yields CDR1 MNHNS and CDR2 SASEGT. V shed 4 bases and J 4 bases; nucleotides not matched to a gene: 7. The CDR3 DNA sequence: TGTGCCAGCAGTGCCCTGACTAGCGGGGGCCGAGAGACCCAGTACTTC. It yields the protein CASSALTSGGRETQYF.